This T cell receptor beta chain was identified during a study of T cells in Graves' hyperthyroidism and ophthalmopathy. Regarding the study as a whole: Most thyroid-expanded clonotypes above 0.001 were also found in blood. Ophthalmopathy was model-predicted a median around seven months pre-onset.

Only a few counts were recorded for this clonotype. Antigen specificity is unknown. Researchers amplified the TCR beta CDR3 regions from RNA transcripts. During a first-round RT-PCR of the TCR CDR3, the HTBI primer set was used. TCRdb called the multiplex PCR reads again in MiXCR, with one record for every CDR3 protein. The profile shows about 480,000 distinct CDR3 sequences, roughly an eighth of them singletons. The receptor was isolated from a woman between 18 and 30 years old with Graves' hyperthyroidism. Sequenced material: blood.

The CDR3 DNA reads as TGTGCCAGCAGCTTTAGCGGGAGGGAAAGGTACGAGCAGTACTTC. Its translation: CASSFSGRERYEQYF. The gene calls are TRBV3-1 and TRBJ2-7; TRBD2 aligns across 11 bases. The trim removed 5 bases at V and 4 bases at J, leaving 7 bases unmatched. Germline assignment: CDR1 LGHDT and CDR2 YNNKEL (reference sequence). The CDR3 is made up of 15 amino acids.